This T cell receptor beta chain was obtained from a study of T cells in Graves' hyperthyroidism and ophthalmopathy. This clonotype was recorded at least ten times. Trimming removed 0 bases at V and 7 bases at J, with 12 bases between. Germline V gives CDR1 ENHRY, CDR2 SYGVKD. CDR3 length: 15 residues. TCR beta CDR3 regions were amplified from RNA transcripts. Primed by the HTBI set, a first-round RT-PCR was run on the TCR CDR3. Each CDR3 protein is one row after TCRdb ran MiXCR on the multiplex PCR reads. This table has just under 750,000 distinct CDR3 sequences, approximately 36% appearing once. This receptor was obtained from a woman between 40 and 55 years old with Graves' hyperthyroidism. The sequencing input was blood. The V call is TRBV10-3, the J call TRBJ2-2; unclear D gene. The CDR3 coding sequence is TGTGCCATCAGTGAGTCGGCAGGTTTAAGCGGGGAGCTGTTTTTT. It specifies CAISESAGLSGELFF.